Sequencing of this TCR beta chain was carried out in a study of T cell repertoires in cytomegalovirus infection. Germline lookup yields CDR1 LNHDA and CDR2 SQIVND (reference sequence). The CDR3 has 15 residues. The V gene end was trimmed by 6 bases and the J gene end by 0 bases; junction bases not matched to a gene: 1. TCRdb recomputed calls from the reads with MiXCR, one row per CDR3 protein. The data contain about 46,000 distinct CDR3 sequences, 20% to 25% of them singletons. In regard to this clonotype: The antigen is unknown.

The source of this sequence is a human donor in good health (CMV status not recorded). Some clones in this sample may be carry-over from other donors' samples. Specimen: PBMCs, sequenced either directly or after in vitro stimulation (not recorded which). The chain recombines TRBV19 with TRBJ1-6; 8 bases agree with TRBD1. The CDR3 region is CASRDRGSYNSPLHF. Here the CDR3 DNA reads TGTGCCAGTAGAGACAGGGGCTCCTATAATTCACCCCTCCACTTT.